This T cell receptor beta chain was retrieved from a study of blood T cell repertoires in COVID-19. Study-level background: Samples taken during acute and convalescent COVID-19 were collected in the United States, Italy and Spain. T cells, B-cell-depleted T cells, or PBMCs supplied cDNA or gDNA.

The germline V gene has CDR1 SGHRS and CDR2 YFSETQ. The V gene lost 0 bases and the J gene lost 7 bases, with 14 bases spanning the gap. The CDR3 runs to 16 residues. In the source study's methods: Amplifying reference gene primers gave estimates of nucleated cell counts. Here immunoSEQ multiplex PCR was the method, and the copy in TCRdb shows in-frame clones only, minus some. V, J and clone size were drawn from that table, and D and trimming were deduced from the DNA. The repertoire has approximately 210,000 clones, roughly four fifths of them found once; the top ten carry approximately 12%. This chain connects TRBV5-1 to TRBJ1-6; D possibly corresponds to TRBD1 (6 bases). The sequenced sample consisted of peripheral blood. The clonotype originates from a middle-aged woman with acute or convalescent COVID-19. The CDR3 here is CASSLGLGQGNSPLHF. Here the CDR3 DNA reads TGCGCCAGCAGCTTGGGTCTCGGGCAGGGGAATTCACCCCTCCACTTT.